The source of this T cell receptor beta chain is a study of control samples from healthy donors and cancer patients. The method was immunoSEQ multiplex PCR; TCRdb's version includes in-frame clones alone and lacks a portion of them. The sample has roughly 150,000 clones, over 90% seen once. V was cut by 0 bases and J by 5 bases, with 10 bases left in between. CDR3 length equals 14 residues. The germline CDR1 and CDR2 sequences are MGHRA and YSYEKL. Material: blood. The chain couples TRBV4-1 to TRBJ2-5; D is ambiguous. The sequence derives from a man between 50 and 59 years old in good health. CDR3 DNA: TGCGCCAGCAGCCAAGATCCCCGGATGGAGACCCAGTACTTC. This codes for CASSQDPRMETQYF.